The 31 T cell receptor beta chains below come from one sample, sequenced in a study of post-analysis software for immune sequencing data. Their antigens remain unidentified. General study findings and limits: Compared with controls, patients had more of about five TRBV segments, including TRBV5-6, TRBV5-1 and TRBV20-1.

The TCR beta cDNA libraries contained unique molecular identifiers. From the PCR reads, TCRdb called clonotypes with MiXCR, one entry per CDR3 protein. The repertoire holds 600,000 to 750,000 distinct CDR3 sequences, with around 64% as singletons. Material: blood. Receptor source: a girl aged 2 to 9 with multiple sclerosis.

CDR3 sequence reads: CSVAADRLGGNEQFF. The CDR3 DNA reads as TGCAGCGTTGCTGCCGACCGACTTGGGGGGAATGAGCAGTTCTTC. The chain employs TRBV29-1 and TRBJ2-1; D might be TRBD2 (6 bases). V was trimmed by 4 bases and J by 7 bases, leaving 20 bases between them. CDR3 length equals 15 residues. Germline CDR1 and CDR2: SQVTM and ANQGSEA.

J is TRBJ1-2 and V is TRBV10-3; D is ambiguous. Germline assignment: CDR1 ENHRY and CDR2 SYGVKD. This CDR3 region has 11 residues. V lost 3 bases, J lost 5 bases, and 4 bases lay in between. The CDR3 loop reads CAISDGYGYTF. In DNA, the CDR3 is TGTGCCATCAGTGATGGATATGGCTACACCTTC.

In DNA form, the CDR3 reads TGCGCCAGCAGCAATTACAGGCTGGATAACCTCCTAGCCAAAAACATTCAGTACTTC. It is translated as CASSNYRLDNLLAKNIQYF. V gene TRBV5-1 combines with J gene TRBJ2-4; a possible D gene is TRBD1 (5 bases). Germline V gene lookup returns CDR1 SGHRS and CDR2 YFSETQ. The V end lost 4 bases, the J end lost 0 bases, and 23 bases lay between the germline ends. The CDR3 is made up of 19 amino acids.

This chain connects TRBV7-2 to TRBJ2-3; possible D gene TRBD1, 6 bases. V was cut by 5 bases and J by 4 bases, with 22 bases left in between. The CDR3 has 17 amino acids. Germline CDR1 and CDR2: SGHTA and FQGNSA. The CDR3: CASSRTTGFYSPDTQYF. Written as DNA, the CDR3 is TGTGCCAGCAGCCGAACCACAGGGTTTTATTCCCCAGATACGCAGTATTTT.

V is TRBV7-2 and J is TRBJ2-7; D is undetermined. CDR1 and CDR2 (germline): SGHTA, FQGNSA. This CDR3 comprises 15 residues. Deletions cut 2 bases from V and 5 bases from J, with 16 bases between. The CDR3 region is CASSLSWVQRDEQYF. As DNA, the CDR3 is TGTGCCAGCAGCTTATCATGGGTCCAAAGGGACGAGCAGTACTTC.

V and J are TRBV20-1 and TRBJ1-2, with D maybe TRBD1 (5 bases). Germline CDR1 is DFQATT and CDR2 is SNEGSKA (reference sequence). CDR3 length: 13 residues. V was pared by 3 bases and J by 5 bases, with 13 bases between. DNA for the CDR3: TGCAGTGCTAGGCACAGGCCCGCTTATGGCTACACCTTC. Protein sequence: CSARHRPAYGYTF.

This chain joins TRBV5-1 and TRBJ2-1; 13 bases fit TRBD2. The CDR3 extends over 17 amino acids. The junction had 7 bases not matched to a gene; V was cut back by 0 bases and J by 7 bases. Germline V lookup: CDR1 SGHRS, CDR2 YFSETQ. CDR3 amino acids: CASSLEVLAGGRNEQFF. The CDR3, as DNA: TGCGCCAGCAGCTTGGAGGTACTAGCGGGGGGGCGAAATGAGCAGTTCTTC.

This clonotype occurred a few times. The CDR3 DNA reads as TGTGCCAGCAGTTTCCCTTCGGACAGGGCTGGGGCCAACGTCCTGACTTTC. Amino acid sequence: CASSFPSDRAGANVLTF. The chain uses TRBV12-3 or TRBV12-4 and TRBJ2-6; 8 nucleotides line up with TRBD1. V dropped 3 bases and J dropped 2; count of bases not matched to a gene: 6. This CDR3 is 17 amino acids long.

The table lists this clonotype with a count of one. The chain carries TRBV7-2 and TRBJ2-5; 8 nucleotides line up with TRBD2. Judging by the DNA end, TRBJ2-7 fits better; the J call may be wrong. The length of the CDR3 is 14 residues. Germline V CDR1 and CDR2: SGHTA, FQGNSA. CDR3: CASSFSGSHYEQYF. The DNA for the CDR3 is TGTGCCAGCAGTTTCAGCGGGAGTCACTACGAGCAGTACTTC.

The chain joins TRBV30 to TRBJ2-1, with D perhaps being TRBD1 or TRBD2 (5 bases each). Germline V lookup: CDR1 GTSNPN, CDR2 SVGIG (reference sequence). The length of the CDR3 is 12 residues. The V and J ends lost 5 bases and 6 bases respectively, with 11 bases between them. Written as DNA, the CDR3 is TGTGCCTGGGAGGGACCGGCCAATGAGCAGTTCTTC. Its translation: CAWEGPANEQFF. Drawing the rest from reference TRBV30 and TRBJ2-1, the complete variable domain is SQTIHQWPATLVQPVGSPLSLECTVEGTSNPNLYWYRQAAGRGLQLLFYSVGIGQISSEVPQNLSASRPQDRQFILSSKKLLLSDSGFYLCAWEGPANEQFFGPGTRLTVL.

V gene TRBV12-3 or TRBV12-4 combines with J gene TRBJ2-5; 7 nucleotides match TRBD2. With V trimmed by 5 bases and J by 5 bases, 11 bases remained unmatched. This CDR3 is 15 amino acids long. CDR3 region: CASSPPGLPRETQYF. CDR3 DNA: TGTGCCAGCAGTCCTCCGGGACTACCTAGGGAGACCCAGTACTTC.

The chain couples TRBV25-1 to TRBJ2-1; possibly TRBD2 for D (5 bases). The V and J ends lost 8 bases and 0 bases respectively, with 14 bases between them. The CDR3 has 15 residues. CDR1 is MGHDK, CDR2 SYGVNS, per germline. The CDR3 here is CASSSSESSYNEQFF. The CDR3, as DNA: TGTGCCAGCTCTAGTAGCGAGAGCTCCTACAATGAGCAGTTCTTC.

The chain combines TRBV11-3 with TRBJ2-1; a weak D match, TRBD2 (6 bases). V lost 5 bases and J 5 bases, leaving 16 bases between the germline ends. The germline V gene encodes CDR1 SGHNT and CDR2 YENEEA. This CDR3 is built from 15 residues. The CDR3 nucleotides are TGTGCCAGCAGCGAGAGGCGGGGTGGGAACAATGAGCAGTTCTTC. Translating it yields CASSERRGGNNEQFF.

The chain has TRBV2 and TRBJ1-2; D is undetermined. With 5 bases removed from V and 3 bases from J, the gap between germline ends came to 13 bases. Germline CDR1 is SNHLY and CDR2 is FYNNEI. The CDR3 spans 14 residues. The CDR3 DNA follows: TGTGCCAGCAGTTTTAGACTCCGCGACTATGGCTACACCTTC. Encoded protein: CASSFRLRDYGYTF.

This chain uses TRBV7-8 with TRBJ1-4; TRBD1 matches at 9 bases. CDR1 is SGHVS and CDR2 is FQNEAQ in the germline V gene. This CDR3 spans 19 amino acids. V was clipped by 2 bases and J by 8 bases; unmatched bases: 18. CDR3 sequence: CASSLSSRTGVVQREKLFF. In DNA, the CDR3 is TGTGCCAGCAGCTTAAGTTCTCGGACAGGGGTAGTTCAGAGAGAAAAACTGTTTTTT.

The V gene is TRBV9, the J gene TRBJ2-1; the D gene is possibly TRBD1 (5 bases). V was clipped by 3 bases and J by 0 bases, with 10 bases between them. CDR1 SGDLS and CDR2 YYNGEE come from the germline V gene. The CDR3 is 15 residues long. The CDR3 bases are TGTGCCAGCAGCGCCCGACAGAGCTCCTACAATGAGCAGTTCTTC. Translation gives CASSARQSSYNEQFF.

The rearrangement joins TRBV3-1 to TRBJ2-5; 14 nucleotides align to TRBD2. Per the germline V gene, CDR1 is LGHDT and CDR2 is YNNKEL (reference sequence). With V trimmed by 5 bases and J by 11 bases, 13 bases remained unmatched. The length of the CDR3 is 16 residues. The CDR3 nucleotides read TGTGCCAGCAGCTGGGAGGGACTAGCGGGAGTCAATGAGCAGTACTTC. Protein sequence: CASSWEGLAGVNEQYF.

As regards this clonotype: The germline gene is not matched at one end of the junction; a read error may be the cause. The chain is built from TRBV5-1 and TRBJ2-3, with D unclear. This CDR3 region has 14 residues. CDR1 and CDR2 (germline): SGHRS, YFSETQ. The CDR3 is CASSLDRSTDAQYF. CDR3 nucleotide sequence: TGCGCCAGCAGCTTGGACCGTAGCACAGATGCGCAGTATTTT.

This clonotype was observed a handful of times. Here the CDR3 DNA reads TGTGCCAGCTCACCACCGTATTCAGGGGTTGCAGATACGCAGTATTTT. Its protein product is CASSPPYSGVADTQYF. The chain couples TRBV18 to TRBJ2-3, with a weak D call TRBD1 (6 bases). Germline V gene data show CDR1 as KGHSH and CDR2 as LQKENI. CDR3 size: 16 residues. Trimming removed 0 bases from V and 4 bases from J, with 14 bases in between.

This sequence joins TRBV20-1 and TRBJ2-1, with D possibly being TRBD2 (6 bases). The CDR3 is 13 amino acids. CDR1 is DFQATT, CDR2 SNEGSKA, per germline (reference sequence). Trimming took off 3 bases at V and 8 bases at J, with 14 bases between the two ends. The DNA of the CDR3 is TGCAGTGCTAGCGGGAGTTTTATGTATGAGCAGTTCTTC. It encodes CSASGSFMYEQFF.

This clonotype was seen only once. The rearrangement uses TRBV10-3 and TRBJ1-5; 7 nucleotides agree with TRBD1. The CDR3 runs to 17 residues. The V gene end was trimmed by 8 bases and the J gene end by 0 bases; junction bases not matched to a gene: 13. Germline loops: CDR1 ENHRY, CDR2 SYGVKD. The CDR3 spells CAIGGEGGFYSNQPQHF. The CDR3, as DNA: TGTGCCATCGGGGGCGAAGGGGGCTTTTATAGCAATCAGCCCCAGCATTTT.

This chain uses TRBV5-1 with TRBJ2-1, with 11 bases identical to TRBD2. Trimming at V came to 5 bases and at J to 6 bases, leaving 7 bases not matched to a gene. This CDR3 is built from 15 residues. Germline CDR1 is SGHRS and CDR2 is YFSETQ. CDR3 in DNA: TGCGCCAGCAGGGGTCGACTAGCGGGATTCAATGAGCAGTTCTTC. Amino acids: CASRGRLAGFNEQFF.

This clonotype was counted between two and nine times. The V and J genes are TRBV6-6 and TRBJ2-5, with unresolved D. The CDR3 sequence is 13 residues long. The germline V gene has CDR1 MNHNY and CDR2 SVGAGI (reference sequence). V gave up 8 bases and J gave up 0 bases, with 10 bases separating them. CDR3 loop: CASGLKYQETQYF. The DNA of the CDR3 is TGTGCCAGCGGGCTAAAGTACCAAGAGACCCAGTACTTC.

The chain joins TRBV29-1 to TRBJ2-5; 8 bases fit TRBD1. The CDR3 length is 13 residues. The ends lost 7 bases at V and 3 bases at J; junction bases unmatched: 7. Germline assignment: CDR1 SQVTM and CDR2 ANQGSEA. CDR3 coding DNA: TGCAGCGCCGGACAGGGCGTAAAAGAGACCCAGTACTTC. Protein sequence: CSAGQGVKETQYF.

This chain links TRBV5-5 with TRBJ1-2; D is undetermined. The germline V gene encodes CDR1 SGHKS and CDR2 YYEKEE (reference sequence). This CDR3 is 13 amino acids long. Between the trimmed V and J ends, which lost 4 bases and 4 bases, there was a span of 11 bases. The CDR3 bases are TGTGCCAGCAGCAAGGAGGTGGTCTATGGCTACACCTTC. This translates into CASSKEVVYGYTF.

CDR3 residues: CSVRPRLNTEAFF. DNA of the CDR3: TGCAGCGTACGCCCCAGGCTGAACACTGAAGCTTTCTTT. The chain recombines TRBV29-1 with TRBJ1-1, with D unresolved. This CDR3 contains 13 residues. The ends were cut back, 6 bases at V and 0 bases at J, with 11 bases in the middle. Germline V gene sequence: CDR1 SQVTM, CDR2 ANQGSEA.

The gene calls are TRBV20-1 and TRBJ2-1; TRBD1 agrees at 9 bases. V lost 0 bases to trimming and J lost 4 bases; unmatched junction nucleotides: 10. The CDR3 covers 17 residues. CDR1 and CDR2 from the germline V gene are DFQATT and SNEGSKA (reference sequence). The CDR3 spells CSARDPTRDRVYNEQFF. The DNA of the CDR3 is TGCAGTGCTAGAGACCCGACCCGGGACAGGGTATACAATGAGCAGTTCTTC.

The chain links TRBV20-1 to TRBJ2-5; D is uncertain. The CDR3 extends over 13 amino acids. Per the germline V gene, CDR1 is DFQATT and CDR2 is SNEGSKA (reference sequence). V was clipped by 6 bases and J by 2 bases, with 13 bases between them. Written as DNA, the CDR3 is TGCAGTGCCCTTGCTACGGTACAAGAGACCCAGTACTTC. Translation: CSALATVQETQYF.

This clonotype was seen a few times. CDR3 sequence: CASSLGDSGSYNEQFF. In DNA, the CDR3 is TGCGCCAGCAGCTTGGGCGACTCGGGCTCCTACAATGAGCAGTTCTTC. V usage is TRBV5-1 and J usage is TRBJ2-1; D uncertain. V was cut by 0 bases and J by 0 bases, with 10 bases left in between. CDR1 SGHRS and CDR2 YFSETQ come from the germline V gene. The CDR3 sequence is 16 residues long.

This chain links TRBV12-3 or TRBV12-4 with TRBJ1-2; D may be TRBD1 (6 bases). Trimming took off 8 bases at V and 6 bases at J, with 10 bases between the two ends. This CDR3 has 11 residues. The DNA of the CDR3 is TGTGCCAGCGGACAGCGAAATGGCTACACCTTC. Translated, it gives CASGQRNGYTF.

The chain links TRBV12-3 or TRBV12-4 to TRBJ2-1; 7 positions match TRBD2. With V trimmed by 8 bases and J by 4 bases, 11 bases remained unmatched. This CDR3 spans 15 amino acids. CDR3 DNA: TGTGCCAGCTTTGGGGGGGGAGGCGCATACAATGAGCAGTTCTTC. Its protein is CASFGGGGAYNEQFF.